Sequencing of this T cell receptor (beta chain) was carried out in a study of control samples from healthy donors and cancer patients. TCRdb's copy holds only in-frame clones and misses some; the assay was immunoSEQ multiplex PCR. The sample lists roughly 200,000 clones; approximately 91% were seen once. This CDR3 has 14 residues. Germline assignment: CDR1 SGDLS and CDR2 YYNGEE. The ends were cut back, 2 bases at V and 5 bases at J, with 14 bases in the middle. This clonotype was obtained from a man in his thirties or forties in good health. Source material: blood. This sequence joins TRBV9 and TRBJ2-7; possibly TRBD1 for D (7 bases). Here the CDR3 reads CASSVGGTAHEQYF. The CDR3 DNA reads TGTGCCAGCAGCGTCGGCGGGACAGCCCACGAGCAGTACTTC.